This TCR beta chain was identified in a study of shared clonotypes between healthy human individuals. Clones were sequenced by immunoSEQ multiplex PCR, and TCRdb holds only the in-frame ones, with some missing. This sample has roughly 2,300,000 clones, with approximately 90% found just once. In this sample, this clone turned up once. Germline CDR1 reads SGHRS; CDR2 reads YFSETQ. J was trimmed by 4 bases and V by 4 bases; bases with no gene match: 14. This CDR3 comprises 16 residues. The sample taken for sequencing was naive CD4+ T cells from PBMCs. Subset meaning: CD45RA+ positively selected. The chain couples TRBV5-1 to TRBJ2-7; TRBD1 aligns across 7 bases. This TCR came from a man aged 18 to 30 in good health. Some clones in this sample may be carry-over from other donors' samples. For the CDR3, the DNA is TGCGCCAGCAGCCAAGGGCCGGGACAGATTTCTTACGAGCAGTACTTC. It codes for CASSQGPGQISYEQYF.